A selection of T cell receptor beta chains follows, all from one sample in a study of a mutant IDH1 vaccine in newly diagnosed glioma. What these receptors recognize is not known. The method was immunoSEQ multiplex PCR; TCRdb's version includes in-frame clones alone and lacks a portion of them. The sample shows approximately 57,000 clones, around 82% of them seen only once. Specimen: PBMCs, collected from a glioma patient whose treatment included an IDH1 peptide vaccine. Source of these receptors: a woman under 30 with glioma. Some clones in this sample may be carry-over from other donors' samples. Each CDR3 is given with its conserved first and last residue. Fields, in order: D gene, CDR3 length, J gene, clone size, V gene, CDR3 protein, CDR3 DNA. The D gene is left open where the match is weak. Only part of the rows carry a size: once, few, many, or a class if the clone is expanded.

d_call: .; cdr3_length: 12; j_call: TRBJ1-5; clone_size: .; v_call: TRBV6-6; cdr3_aa: CASSPGPPAQHF; cdr3_nt: TGTGCCAGCAGTCCGGGGCCCCCGGCCCAGCATTTT
d_call: TRBD1; cdr3_length: 15; j_call: TRBJ2-5; clone_size: .; v_call: TRBV7-2; cdr3_aa: CASSLRPRGQETQYF; cdr3_nt: TGTGCCAGCAGCTTACGGCCCAGGGGGCAAGAGACCCAGTACTTC
d_call: TRBD1; cdr3_length: 14; j_call: TRBJ1-1; clone_size: .; v_call: TRBV9; cdr3_aa: CASSPRTGGTEAFF; cdr3_nt: TGTGCCAGCAGCCCCAGGACAGGGGGCACTGAAGCTTTCTTT
d_call: .; cdr3_length: 14; j_call: TRBJ2-5; clone_size: few; v_call: TRBV14; cdr3_aa: CASSEGPKKETQYF; cdr3_nt: TGTGCCAGCAGCGAGGGACCAAAAAAAGAGACCCAGTACTTC
d_call: .; cdr3_length: 17; j_call: TRBJ2-6; clone_size: .; v_call: TRBV4-3; cdr3_aa: CASSKTATYSGANVLTF; cdr3_nt: TGCGCCAGCAGCAAGACGGCTACCTACTCTGGGGCCAACGTCCTGACTTTC
d_call: .; cdr3_length: 12; j_call: TRBJ1-3; clone_size: .; v_call: TRBV30; cdr3_aa: CAWARTGNTIYF; cdr3_nt: TGTGCCTGGGCCCGAACTGGAAACACCATATATTTT
d_call: .; cdr3_length: 12; j_call: TRBJ1-3; clone_size: .; v_call: TRBV30; cdr3_aa: CAWSRTGNTIYF; cdr3_nt: TGTGCCTGGAGTCGTACTGGAAACACCATATATTTT
d_call: TRBD1; cdr3_length: 13; j_call: TRBJ2-5; clone_size: .; v_call: TRBV29-1; cdr3_aa: CSVGTGTVETQYF; cdr3_nt: TGCAGCGTCGGGACCGGGACAGTAGAGACCCAGTACTTC
d_call: .; cdr3_length: 15; j_call: TRBJ1-2; clone_size: .; v_call: TRBV7-8; cdr3_aa: CASSPGARTPYGYTF; cdr3_nt: TGTGCCAGCAGCCCGGGGGCCCGAACGCCCTATGGCTACACCTTC
d_call: TRBD2; cdr3_length: 14; j_call: TRBJ2-1; clone_size: once; v_call: TRBV7-3; cdr3_aa: CASSLAGGRNEQFF; cdr3_nt: TGTGCCAGCAGCTTGGCGGGGGGGCGCAATGAGCAGTTCTTC
d_call: .; cdr3_length: 13; j_call: TRBJ2-2; clone_size: .; v_call: TRBV29-1; cdr3_aa: CSAGGGTHGELFF; cdr3_nt: TGCAGCGCCGGGGGCGGGACTCACGGGGAGCTGTTTTTT
d_call: TRBD2; cdr3_length: 16; j_call: TRBJ2-2; clone_size: .; v_call: TRBV7-8; cdr3_aa: CASSSAGGPNTGELFF; cdr3_nt: TGTGCCAGCAGCAGCGCGGGGGGCCCGAACACCGGGGAGCTGTTTTTT
d_call: .; cdr3_length: 11; j_call: TRBJ1-1; clone_size: .; v_call: TRBV13; cdr3_aa: CASSSRPEAFF; cdr3_nt: TGTGCCAGCAGCTCTCGGCCCGAAGCTTTCTTT
d_call: TRBD2; cdr3_length: 15; j_call: TRBJ2-5; clone_size: once; v_call: TRBV19; cdr3_aa: CATQLGASGKETQYF; cdr3_nt: TGTGCCACCCAACTGGGGGCTAGCGGGAAGGAGACCCAGTACTTC
d_call: TRBD1; cdr3_length: 17; j_call: TRBJ1-2; clone_size: few; v_call: TRBV5-6; cdr3_aa: CASSAESGQSLIYGYTF; cdr3_nt: TGTGCCAGCAGCGCGGAGTCGGGACAGAGTCTTATCTATGGCTACACCTTC
d_call: .; cdr3_length: 13; j_call: TRBJ1-2; clone_size: .; v_call: TRBV6-6; cdr3_aa: CASSYSPVVGYTF; cdr3_nt: TGTGCCAGCAGTTACTCTCCCGTGGTGGGCTACACCTTC
d_call: .; cdr3_length: 12; j_call: TRBJ2-7; clone_size: .; v_call: TRBV29-1; cdr3_aa: CSVESAAYEQYF; cdr3_nt: TGCAGCGTTGAGTCGGCGGCCTACGAGCAGTACTTC
d_call: TRBD2; cdr3_length: 18; j_call: TRBJ2-1; clone_size: .; v_call: TRBV9; cdr3_aa: CASSVGGRAGGPDNEQFF; cdr3_nt: TGTGCCAGCAGCGTAGGAGGGCGAGCGGGGGGGCCCGACAATGAGCAGTTCTTC
d_call: TRBD1; cdr3_length: 12; j_call: TRBJ1-2; clone_size: .; v_call: TRBV5-4; cdr3_aa: CASSRDRDGYTF; cdr3_nt: TGTGCCAGCAGCCGGGACAGGGATGGCTACACCTTC
d_call: TRBD1; cdr3_length: 14; j_call: TRBJ2-7; clone_size: .; v_call: TRBV5-1; cdr3_aa: CASSLVDRAYEQYF; cdr3_nt: TGCGCCAGCAGCTTGGTTGACAGGGCTTACGAGCAGTACTTC
d_call: .; cdr3_length: 12; j_call: TRBJ1-1; clone_size: few; v_call: TRBV7-3; cdr3_aa: CASSLMGGEAFF; cdr3_nt: TGTGCCAGCAGCTTAATGGGGGGTGAAGCTTTCTTT
d_call: TRBD1; cdr3_length: 14; j_call: TRBJ1-1; clone_size: once; v_call: TRBV5-6; cdr3_aa: CASRRDRVNTEAFF; cdr3_nt: TGTGCCAGCAGGCGGGACAGGGTGAACACTGAAGCTTTCTTT
d_call: TRBD1; cdr3_length: 14; j_call: TRBJ2-7; clone_size: .; v_call: TRBV6-1; cdr3_aa: CASSVGDRAYEQYF; cdr3_nt: TGTGCCAGCAGTGTTGGGGACAGGGCCTACGAGCAGTACTTC
d_call: .; cdr3_length: 11; j_call: TRBJ2-3; clone_size: .; v_call: TRBV27; cdr3_aa: CASGPRDTQYF; cdr3_nt: TGTGCCAGCGGGCCCCGGGATACGCAGTATTTT
d_call: TRBD2; cdr3_length: 17; j_call: TRBJ2-2; clone_size: .; v_call: TRBV5-5; cdr3_aa: CASSLGLAGVSTGELFF; cdr3_nt: TGTGCCAGCAGCTTGGGACTAGCGGGAGTAAGCACCGGGGAGCTGTTTTTT
d_call: .; cdr3_length: 13; j_call: TRBJ2-7; clone_size: .; v_call: TRBV25-1; cdr3_aa: CATGNRVSYEQYF; cdr3_nt: TGTGCCACCGGAAACAGGGTTTCCTACGAGCAGTACTTC
d_call: .; cdr3_length: 15; j_call: TRBJ2-7; clone_size: .; v_call: TRBV4-3; cdr3_aa: CASSQEGRGNYEQYF; cdr3_nt: TGCGCCAGCAGCCAAGAGGGGAGGGGGAACTACGAGCAGTACTTC
d_call: .; cdr3_length: 14; j_call: TRBJ2-7; clone_size: .; v_call: TRBV11-2; cdr3_aa: CASSSVGGTYEQYF; cdr3_nt: TGTGCCAGCAGCTCCGTCGGGGGTACCTACGAGCAGTACTTC
d_call: .; cdr3_length: 13; j_call: TRBJ1-2; clone_size: few; v_call: TRBV6-1; cdr3_aa: CASKSGVNYGYTF; cdr3_nt: TGTGCCAGCAAATCGGGGGTTAACTATGGCTACACCTTC
d_call: .; cdr3_length: 14; j_call: TRBJ1-1; clone_size: .; v_call: TRBV5-6; cdr3_aa: CASSLGVGFTEAFF; cdr3_nt: TGTGCCAGCAGCTTGGGTGTGGGGTTCACTGAAGCTTTCTTT
d_call: .; cdr3_length: 15; j_call: TRBJ1-1; clone_size: few; v_call: TRBV5-1; cdr3_aa: CASSPSRGTNTEAFF; cdr3_nt: TGCGCCAGCAGCCCCTCGAGGGGGACGAACACTGAAGCTTTCTTT
d_call: TRBD1; cdr3_length: 15; j_call: TRBJ2-1; clone_size: .; v_call: TRBV5-6; cdr3_aa: CASSVWTGPYNEQFF; cdr3_nt: TGTGCCAGCAGCGTGTGGACAGGCCCCTACAATGAGCAGTTCTTC
d_call: .; cdr3_length: 15; j_call: TRBJ2-2; clone_size: .; v_call: TRBV7-9; cdr3_aa: CASSSRTGGTGELFF; cdr3_nt: TGTGCCAGCAGCTCAAGGACCGGCGGGACCGGGGAGCTGTTTTTT
d_call: TRBD1; cdr3_length: 16; j_call: TRBJ2-2; clone_size: .; v_call: TRBV7-2; cdr3_aa: CASSTQQGALPGELFF; cdr3_nt: TGTGCCAGCAGCACCCAGCAGGGGGCGCTCCCCGGGGAGCTGTTTTTT
d_call: .; cdr3_length: 11; j_call: TRBJ1-2; clone_size: .; v_call: TRBV29-1; cdr3_aa: CSVTVNYGYTF; cdr3_nt: TGCAGCGTGACAGTTAACTATGGCTACACCTTC
d_call: .; cdr3_length: 12; j_call: TRBJ1-5; clone_size: .; v_call: TRBV19; cdr3_aa: CASSTLAWAQHF; cdr3_nt: TGTGCCAGTAGTACCCTGGCGTGGGCCCAGCATTTT
d_call: .; cdr3_length: 14; j_call: TRBJ1-1; clone_size: .; v_call: TRBV19; cdr3_aa: CASSPLTGNTEAFF; cdr3_nt: TGTGCCAGTAGTCCATTGACAGGGAACACTGAAGCTTTCTTT
d_call: .; cdr3_length: 18; j_call: TRBJ2-3; clone_size: .; v_call: TRBV19; cdr3_aa: CASSFGVGGWPSTDTQYF; cdr3_nt: TGTGCCAGTAGTTTTGGGGTAGGTGGGTGGCCCAGCACAGATACGCAGTATTTT
d_call: .; cdr3_length: 15; j_call: TRBJ1-6; clone_size: few; v_call: TRBV7-3; cdr3_aa: CASSLSGANNSPLHF; cdr3_nt: TGTGCCAGCAGCCTATCTGGGGCTAATAATTCACCCCTCCACTTT
d_call: TRBD1; cdr3_length: 15; j_call: TRBJ2-7; clone_size: few; v_call: TRBV4-1; cdr3_aa: CASSQVGTGPYEQYF; cdr3_nt: TGCGCCAGCAGCCAAGTGGGGACAGGCCCCTACGAGCAGTACTTC
d_call: .; cdr3_length: 15; j_call: TRBJ1-1; clone_size: .; v_call: TRBV10-1; cdr3_aa: CASSPGGKVGAEAFF; cdr3_nt: TGCGCCAGCAGTCCCGGGGGCAAGGTCGGCGCTGAAGCTTTCTTT
d_call: .; cdr3_length: 13; j_call: TRBJ1-2; clone_size: .; v_call: TRBV7-8; cdr3_aa: CASSLTPNYGYTF; cdr3_nt: TGTGCCAGCAGCTTAACTCCTAACTATGGCTACACCTTC
d_call: .; cdr3_length: 15; j_call: TRBJ1-1; clone_size: .; v_call: TRBV6-5; cdr3_aa: CASRREPGQNTEAFF; cdr3_nt: TGTGCCAGCCGGCGAGAACCGGGACAGAACACTGAAGCTTTCTTT
d_call: TRBD2; cdr3_length: 18; j_call: TRBJ2-7; clone_size: .; v_call: TRBV5-6; cdr3_aa: CASSFAGLAPLLQYEQYF; cdr3_nt: TGTGCCAGCAGCTTTGCGGGACTAGCGCCTTTACTGCAGTACGAGCAGTACTTC
d_call: TRBD2; cdr3_length: 15; j_call: TRBJ2-5; clone_size: .; v_call: TRBV11-3; cdr3_aa: CASSLAAGAVVTQYF; cdr3_nt: TGTGCCAGCAGCTTAGCGGCGGGAGCGGTTGTGACCCAGTACTTC
d_call: .; cdr3_length: 13; j_call: TRBJ2-7; clone_size: .; v_call: TRBV19; cdr3_aa: CASSIGTDYEQYF; cdr3_nt: TGTGCCAGTAGTATAGGGACAGACTACGAGCAGTACTTC
d_call: .; cdr3_length: 13; j_call: TRBJ1-2; clone_size: .; v_call: TRBV6-5; cdr3_aa: CASSYSNRDGYTF; cdr3_nt: TGTGCCAGCAGTTACTCCAACAGGGATGGCTACACCTTC
d_call: TRBD1; cdr3_length: 13; j_call: TRBJ1-2; clone_size: few; v_call: TRBV5-1; cdr3_aa: CASNPRDRGGYTF; cdr3_nt: TGCGCCAGCAACCCGCGGGACAGGGGAGGATACACCTTC
d_call: TRBD1; cdr3_length: 15; j_call: TRBJ2-7; clone_size: .; v_call: TRBV7-9; cdr3_aa: CASSPKTGGAYEQYF; cdr3_nt: TGTGCCAGCAGCCCCAAGACAGGGGGCGCCTACGAGCAGTACTTC
d_call: .; cdr3_length: 13; j_call: TRBJ1-3; clone_size: .; v_call: TRBV19; cdr3_aa: CASSQGRGNTIYF; cdr3_nt: TGTGCCAGTAGCCAGGGTAGGGGAAACACCATATATTTT
d_call: TRBD1; cdr3_length: 17; j_call: TRBJ2-7; clone_size: .; v_call: TRBV16; cdr3_aa: CASSRQGVLGRYYEQYF; cdr3_nt: TGTGCCAGCAGCAGACAGGGGGTGTTGGGACGGTACTACGAGCAGTACTTC
d_call: .; cdr3_length: 13; j_call: TRBJ1-5; clone_size: few; v_call: TRBV30; cdr3_aa: CASREGPRQPQHF; cdr3_nt: TGTGCCTCTCGGGAAGGACCCCGTCAGCCCCAGCATTTT
d_call: .; cdr3_length: 15; j_call: TRBJ2-1; clone_size: .; v_call: TRBV6-4; cdr3_aa: CASSDKAGGENEQFF; cdr3_nt: TGTGCCAGCAGTGACAAGGCCGGAGGGGAAAATGAGCAGTTCTTC
d_call: TRBD2; cdr3_length: 17; j_call: TRBJ2-3; clone_size: .; v_call: TRBV7-6; cdr3_aa: CASSLDGSGGAADTQYF; cdr3_nt: TGTGCCAGCAGCTTAGACGGGAGCGGGGGGGCCGCAGATACGCAGTATTTT
d_call: TRBD2; cdr3_length: 16; j_call: TRBJ2-1; clone_size: once; v_call: TRBV4-1; cdr3_aa: CASSPSSGGFYNEQFF; cdr3_nt: TGCGCCAGCAGCCCCTCTAGCGGGGGTTTTTACAATGAGCAGTTCTTC
d_call: .; cdr3_length: 14; j_call: TRBJ2-5; clone_size: .; v_call: TRBV13; cdr3_aa: CASSYRTGRETQYF; cdr3_nt: TGTGCCAGCAGCTACCGAACAGGGCGGGAGACCCAGTACTTC
d_call: .; cdr3_length: 13; j_call: TRBJ2-7; clone_size: .; v_call: TRBV19; cdr3_aa: CASSIGGGYEQYF; cdr3_nt: TGTGCCAGTAGTATAGGAGGTGGCTACGAGCAGTACTTC
d_call: .; cdr3_length: 16; j_call: TRBJ1-5; clone_size: .; v_call: TRBV7-9; cdr3_aa: CASSLEGRHSNQPQHF; cdr3_nt: TGTGCCAGCAGCTTAGAAGGAAGGCATAGCAATCAGCCCCAGCATTTT
d_call: .; cdr3_length: 17; j_call: TRBJ2-3; clone_size: .; v_call: TRBV19; cdr3_aa: CASSYTGRPGASDTQYF; cdr3_nt: TGTGCCAGTAGCTACACGGGGCGCCCAGGGGCATCAGATACGCAGTATTTT
d_call: .; cdr3_length: 12; j_call: TRBJ2-3; clone_size: .; v_call: TRBV5-1; cdr3_aa: CASSQTADTQYF; cdr3_nt: TGCGCCAGCAGCCAGACTGCAGATACGCAGTATTTT